Presented here are 24 T cell receptor beta chains from one specimen sequenced in a study of cytomegalovirus exposure and HLA in healthy donors. Clones were sequenced by immunoSEQ multiplex PCR, and TCRdb holds only the in-frame ones, with some missing. The top ten clones hold over 1.1% of a sample with about 190,000 clones, roughly 88% of them seen once. The sequencing input was PBMCs. The origin of the receptors is a woman younger than 30 in good health and CMV-seronegative.

The chain is built from TRBV6-4 and TRBJ1-6; 9 nucleotides agree with TRBD1. This CDR3 comprises 15 residues. The junction had 4 bases not matched to a gene; V was cut back by 3 bases and J by 7 bases. Germline-derived CDR1 and CDR2 are MRHNA and SNTAGT. Written as DNA, the CDR3 is TGTGCCAGCAGTGAGAAAACAGGGGGCAATTCACCCCTCCACTTT. It codes for CASSEKTGGNSPLHF.

The chain joins TRBV4-1 to TRBJ2-7; maybe TRBD1 (5 bases). Germline V gives CDR1 MGHRA, CDR2 YSYEKL. V was trimmed by 0 bases and J by 4 bases, leaving 10 bases between them. This CDR3 contains 14 residues. The CDR3 region is CASSQEGAGYEQYF. The CDR3 DNA reads TGCGCCAGCAGCCAAGAAGGGGCCGGTTACGAGCAGTACTTC.

V is TRBV30 and J is TRBJ2-6; D gene ambiguous. Germline-derived CDR1 and CDR2 are GTSNPN and SVGIG (reference sequence). The ends were cut back, 3 bases at V and 0 bases at J, with 3 bases in the middle. The CDR3 has 13 amino acids. The CDR3 protein is CAWSLSGANVLTF. The CDR3 DNA reads TGTGCCTGGAGCCTCTCTGGGGCCAACGTCCTGACTTTC.

The rearrangement links TRBV6-1 to TRBJ2-7; 9 bases line up with TRBD2. The CDR3 has 15 amino acids. After removal of 6 bases from V and 6 bases from J, the junction contained 12 bases not matched to a gene. CDR1 is MNHNS, CDR2 SASEGT, per germline. The CDR3 loop reads CASRPGTSNIREQYF. The CDR3, as DNA: TGTGCCAGCAGGCCCGGGACTAGCAATATTCGCGAGCAGTACTTC.

The V call is TRBV7-9, the J call TRBJ2-2; no definite D call. Trimming took 2 bases from V and 1 from J, leaving 11 bases between them. The germline V gene encodes CDR1 SEHNR and CDR2 FQNEAQ (reference sequence). The CDR3 spans 16 residues. CDR3 protein: CASSLWRQENTGELFF. Here the CDR3 DNA reads TGTGCCAGCAGCTTATGGCGCCAGGAGAACACCGGGGAGCTGTTTTTT.

The chain couples TRBV6-4 to TRBJ2-3, with a weak D call TRBD2 (5 bases). This CDR3 comprises 15 residues. The V end was cut by 5 bases, the J end by 0 bases, with 12 bases between. The germline CDR1 and CDR2 sequences are MRHNA and SNTAGT. This CDR3 reads CASSTSRGSTDTQYF. The DNA of the CDR3 is TGTGCCAGCAGTACATCTAGAGGGAGCACAGATACGCAGTATTTT.

The chain combines TRBV5-1 with TRBJ1-4; TRBD1 agrees at 9 bases. Germline trimming cut 4 bases from V and 3 bases from J; bases unmatched to any gene: 10. There are 17 residues in the CDR3. Germline lookup yields CDR1 SGHRS and CDR2 YFSETQ. CDR3: CASSPTTGGRSNEKLFF. CDR3 nucleotides: TGCGCCAGCAGCCCAACGACAGGGGGGAGGTCTAATGAAAAACTGTTTTTT.

The genes are TRBV27 and TRBJ2-5; the D is unclear. V lost 5 bases and J lost 5, with 12 bases in between. The CDR3 is 13 amino acids. Germline V CDR1 and CDR2: MNHEY, SMNVEV (reference sequence). CDR3 DNA: TGTGCCAGCAGTCAAGAACCGCGGGAGACCCAGTACTTC. Residues: CASSQEPRETQYF.

This sequence joins TRBV6-5 and TRBJ1-1, with 9 bases fitting TRBD1. CDR1 MNHEY and CDR2 SVGAGI come from the germline V gene. V lost 6 bases and J lost 5; bases outside the gene matches: 7. CDR3 size: 14 residues. The CDR3, as DNA: TGTGCCAGCAGCGAACAGGGGGCTCGTACTGAAGCTTTCTTT. This gives the protein CASSEQGARTEAFF.

The chain joins TRBV29-1 to TRBJ1-2; possible D gene TRBD1, 6 bases. Germline V lookup: CDR1 SQVTM, CDR2 ANQGSEA. V dropped 5 bases and J dropped 5 bases, with 24 bases sitting between them. The CDR3 contains 16 residues. The CDR3 nucleotides read TGCAGCGTTCACCCCCTTCTCCACGGGACATCTTATGGCTACACCTTC. Translating gives CSVHPLLHGTSYGYTF.

The rearrangement links TRBV11-2 to TRBJ1-2, with D perhaps matching TRBD1 (6 bases). Germline V gene lookup returns CDR1 SGHAT and CDR2 FQNNGV. V lost 4 bases to trimming and J lost 7 bases, with 16 bases between them. This CDR3 has 14 amino acids. In DNA form, the CDR3 reads TGTGCCAGCAGCTCTATCGGCAGGGGTGGTGGCTACACCTTC. Amino acids: CASSSIGRGGGYTF.

The chain carries TRBV2 and TRBJ2-1, with 12 bases lining up with TRBD2. Germline CDR1 SNHLY, CDR2 FYNNEI. V gave up 3 bases and J gave up 9 bases; unmatched junction bases: 9. The CDR3 totals 16 residues. The CDR3 sequence is CASSEVGLAGRGEQFF. The CDR3 bases are TGTGCCAGCAGTGAGGTCGGACTAGCGGGACGGGGTGAGCAGTTCTTC.

This clone has only a few counts. The CDR3 reads CASTLGTDTNYGYTF. CDR3 bases: TGCGCCAGCACCCTTGGGACAGACACTAACTATGGCTACACCTTC. This sequence joins TRBV5-1 and TRBJ1-2; 7 bases map to TRBD1. Germline loops: CDR1 SGHRS, CDR2 YFSETQ. The CDR3 is 15 residues long. The junction had 8 bases not matched to a gene; V was cut back by 6 bases and J by 0 bases.

This clone was counted once. The V gene is TRBV5-1, the J gene TRBJ2-1; 9 nucleotides align to TRBD2. V gave up 0 bases and J gave up 1 base; unmatched junction bases: 2. The CDR3 spans 16 residues. Germline V gene sequence: CDR1 SGHRS, CDR2 YFSETQ. The CDR3 DNA reads TGCGCCAGCAGCTTGGTTCTAGCGGGGTCCTACAATGAGCAGTTCTTC. Residues: CASSLVLAGSYNEQFF.

The V call is TRBV18, the J call TRBJ2-7; a weak D match, TRBD2 (5 bases). V was pared by 3 bases and J by 0 bases, with 9 bases between. Germline lookup yields CDR1 KGHSH and CDR2 LQKENI. The CDR3 has 14 residues. CDR3 in DNA: TGTGCCAGCTCACCCCAAGCGGACTCCTACGAGCAGTACTTC. It codes for CASSPQADSYEQYF.

This clone was seen a few times. V is TRBV29-1 and J is TRBJ1-2, with TRBD1 matching 10 bases. V trimming: 7 bases; J trimming: 8 bases; junction bases outside the gene matches: 7. CDR1 and CDR2 from the germline V gene are SQVTM and ANQGSEA. This CDR3 spans 12 amino acids. CDR3 loop: CSAETGGKGYTF. CDR3 coding DNA: TGCAGCGCCGAGACAGGGGGCAAGGGCTACACCTTC.

The V and J genes are TRBV7-8 and TRBJ1-2, with 10 bases aligning to TRBD1. The V gene's germline CDR1 is SGHVS and CDR2 FQNEAQ. The V and J ends lost 3 bases and 2 bases, in that order; junction bases with no gene match: 3. The length of the CDR3 is 15 residues. CDR3 nucleotide sequence: TGTGCCAGCAGCTTCGGACAGGGGGTGAACTATGGCTACACCTTC. This encodes CASSFGQGVNYGYTF.

The chain uses TRBV19 and TRBJ1-1; D gene uncertain. Germline assignment: CDR1 LNHDA and CDR2 SQIVND (reference sequence). The CDR3 consists of 12 residues. The V and J ends lost 6 bases and 6 bases respectively, with 11 bases between them. The CDR3 DNA reads TGTGCCAGTAGGAAGGAGGGCGCTGAAGCTTTCTTT. Translated: CASRKEGAEAFF.

V usage is TRBV18 and J usage is TRBJ2-5; 11 bases fit TRBD2. Trimming took 1 base from V and 3 from J; bases not matched to a gene: 4. The germline CDR1 and CDR2 sequences are KGHSH and LQKENI. This CDR3 is 16 amino acids long. CDR3 residues: CASSPRLAGGEETQYF. In nucleotides, the CDR3 is TGTGCCAGCTCACCACGGCTAGCGGGGGGCGAAGAGACCCAGTACTTC.

This sequence joins TRBV15 and TRBJ2-7; 7 nucleotides align to TRBD1. This CDR3 region has 13 residues. V trimming: 5 bases; J trimming: 3 bases; junction bases outside the gene matches: 4. Germline-derived CDR1 and CDR2 are LNHNV and YYDKDF (reference sequence). The CDR3 reads CATSVDRIYEQYF. CDR3 coding DNA: TGTGCCACCAGCGTGGACAGGATCTACGAGCAGTACTTC.

The rearrangement links TRBV25-1 to TRBJ1-1; the match to TRBD1 covers 8 bases. There are 13 residues in the CDR3. The germline V gene has CDR1 MGHDK and CDR2 SYGVNS. Trimming removed 4 bases from V and 4 bases from J; junction bases left unmatched: 2. CDR3 loop: CASSGQGSTEAFF. In DNA form, the CDR3 reads TGTGCCAGCAGTGGACAGGGGTCCACTGAAGCTTTCTTT.

The V gene is TRBV5-6, the J gene TRBJ2-1, with 9 positions matching TRBD2. Germline trimming cut 2 bases from V and 9 bases from J; bases unmatched to any gene: 15. Germline V CDR1 and CDR2: SGHDT, YYEEEE. The CDR3 spans 17 residues. The CDR3 loop is CASSFYSGSGGGREQFF. The CDR3 DNA follows: TGTGCCAGCAGCTTCTATAGCGGGAGCGGTGGGGGCCGTGAGCAGTTCTTC.

The V and J genes are TRBV19 and TRBJ1-1; 7 nucleotides line up with TRBD1. Germline-derived CDR1 and CDR2 are LNHDA and SQIVND (reference sequence). The V gene end was trimmed by 6 bases and the J gene end by 11 bases; junction bases not matched to a gene: 18. The CDR3 is made up of 15 amino acids. The CDR3: CASSQYRGSLRRAFF. The CDR3 DNA reads TGTGCCAGTAGCCAATACAGGGGATCCCTCCGAAGGGCTTTCTTT.

The chain uses TRBV5-6 and TRBJ1-1, with 12 nucleotides matching TRBD1. Per the germline V gene, CDR1 is SGHDT and CDR2 is YYEEEE. This CDR3 is 18 amino acids long. Trimming at V came to 3 bases and at J to 8 bases, leaving 17 bases not matched to a gene. CDR3 bases: TGTGCCAGCAGCTACTTTACCGGGACAGGGGGCTGGGGCGGGGAAGCTTTCTTT. The encoded protein is CASSYFTGTGGWGGEAFF.